These 21 T cell receptor beta chains were sequenced from one sample in a study of shared clonotypes between healthy human individuals. CD45RO-negative cells were positively selected for CCR7, leaving out terminally differentiated effector memory CD45RA+ cells. The protocol was immunoSEQ multiplex PCR, while the TCRdb copy is restricted to in-frame clones and leaves out a portion. The table records 2 million to 2.5 million clones, approximately 94% of them present only once. Material for sequencing was naive CD8+ T cells from PBMCs. The receptors stem from a man between 18 and 29 years old in good health. Some clones in this sample may be carry-over from other donors' samples.

The V and J genes are TRBV12-1 and TRBJ2-5; the table's D call TRBD2 went unverified against the DNA. TRBV12-1 is a pseudogene locus. This CDR3 has 15 residues. The CDR3: CASSFLKRTGETQYF. CDR3 sequence (DNA): TGTGCCAGCAGCTTTTTGAAGCGGACGGGGGAGACCCAGTACTTC.

V and J are TRBV28 and TRBJ1-2; D ambiguous. V lost 6 bases to trimming and J lost 7 bases, with 12 bases between them. Germline CDR1 is MDHEN and CDR2 is SYDVKM. This CDR3 has 12 amino acids. Written as DNA, the CDR3 is TGTGCCAGCAGGGCAACACCTGGTGGCTACACCTTC. Protein product: CASRATPGGYTF.

The genes are TRBV7-9 and TRBJ2-4; possibly TRBD1 or TRBD2 for D (6 bases each). The V end was cut by 1 base, the J end by 6 bases, with 16 bases between. The CDR3 spans 16 residues. Germline loops: CDR1 SEHNR, CDR2 FQNEAQ (reference sequence). The CDR3 sequence: CASSLGMGEGGNIQYF. CDR3 bases: TGTGCCAGCAGCTTAGGGATGGGAGAGGGGGGAAACATTCAGTACTTC.

J is TRBJ1-4 and V is TRBV5-4, with a possible D match to TRBD1 (6 bases). The CDR3 has 16 amino acids. CDR1 and CDR2 from the germline V gene are SGHNT and YYREEE (reference sequence). Trimming took off 4 bases at V and 3 bases at J, with 16 bases between the two ends. CDR3 DNA: TGTGCCAGCAGCGGGGGGCCCGGGGCCTCTAATGAAAAACTGTTTTTT. Translated: CASSGGPGASNEKLFF. Looking up the rest from reference TRBV5-4 and TRBJ1-4 gives the full variable domain: ETGVTQSPTHLIKTRGQQVTLRCSSQSGHNTVSWYQQALGQGPQFIFQYYREEENGRGNFPPRFSGLQFPNYSSELNVNALELDDSALYLCASSGGPGASNEKLFFGSGTQLSVL.

The chain joins TRBV27 to TRBJ2-1, with D perhaps matching TRBD1 or TRBD2 (5 bases each). This CDR3 is built from 14 residues. The germline gives CDR1 MNHEY, CDR2 SMNVEV (reference sequence). The V end was cut by 3 bases, the J end by 8 bases, with 14 bases between. The CDR3 bases are TGTGCCAGCAGTTTTGGGTCGGGGCGGTATGAGCAGTTCTTC. It yields the protein CASSFGSGRYEQFF.

This chain connects TRBV5-1 to TRBJ1-2; unclear D gene. From germline, CDR1 is SGHRS and CDR2 YFSETQ. V lost 3 bases, J lost 4 bases, and 22 bases lay in between. The CDR3 has 17 residues. CDR3 protein: CASSWPQDGRSFYGYTF. CDR3 nucleotide sequence: TGCGCCAGCAGCTGGCCCCAAGACGGAAGATCCTTCTATGGCTACACCTTC.

The rearrangement uses TRBV7-2 and TRBJ2-1, with D unresolved. CDR1 and CDR2 from the germline V gene are SGHTA and FQGNSA. The CDR3 spans 12 residues. The V end was cut by 4 bases, the J end by 8 bases, with 9 bases between. The CDR3 sequence: CASSSALDEQFF. The CDR3 coding sequence is TGTGCCAGCAGCTCTGCTCTGGATGAGCAGTTCTTC.

This clone came up once. The J gene is TRBJ2-5, the V gene TRBV19, with D possibly being TRBD1 or TRBD2 (5 bases each). Per the germline V gene, CDR1 is LNHDA and CDR2 is SQIVND (reference sequence). The CDR3 contains 14 residues. V was shortened by 7 bases and J by 4 bases, with 16 bases between the two germline ends. The CDR3 region has the DNA TGTGCCAGTACAGACAGCGGATGGTCAGAGACCCAGTACTTC. Translation gives CASTDSGWSETQYF.

The chain has TRBV5-1 and TRBJ1-1; a possible D gene is TRBD1 (5 bases). Germline CDR1 and CDR2: SGHRS and YFSETQ. CDR3 length: 13 residues. The V end lost 5 bases, the J end lost 1 base, and 9 bases lay between the germline ends. The CDR3, as DNA: TGCGCCAGCAGGGGACGGGGGAACACTGAAGCTTTCTTT. Translation gives CASRGRGNTEAFF.

Points on this clone: The identical CDR3 is also encoded by other nucleotide sequences in the sample. The chain carries TRBV7-9 and TRBJ1-1; D possibly corresponds to TRBD1 (5 bases). The CDR3 is made up of 12 amino acids. CDR1 and CDR2 (germline): SEHNR, FQNEAQ (reference sequence). Trimming removed 6 bases at V and 7 bases at J, with 12 bases between. The CDR3 coding sequence is TGTGCCAGCAGTCTAGCGGGGCGTGAAGCTTTCTTT. Its translation: CASSLAGREAFF.

This chain joins TRBV28 and TRBJ2-3; TRBD2 might be the D (7 bases). V lost 8 bases and J lost 5, with 23 bases in between. Germline V lookup: CDR1 MDHEN, CDR2 SYDVKM. The length of the CDR3 is 16 residues. The CDR3: CASSQRLGGAIDTQYF. CDR3 DNA sequence: TGTGCCAGCTCTCAACGGTTGGGGGGGGCGATAGATACGCAGTATTTT. The variable domain in full, completed from reference TRBV28 and TRBJ2-3, reads DVKVTQSSRYLVKRTGEKVFLECVQDMDHENMFWYRQDPGLGLRLIYFSYDVKMKEKGDIPEGYSVSREKKERFSLILESASTNQTSMYLCASSQRLGGAIDTQYFGPGTRLTVL.

The J gene is TRBJ2-7, the V gene TRBV27, with 7 bases fitting TRBD1. The V gene's germline CDR1 is MNHEY and CDR2 SMNVEV (reference sequence). The J segment lost 0 bases and the V segment lost 7 bases, leaving 9 bases of the junction unmatched. CDR3 length equals 15 residues. DNA for the CDR3: TGTGCCAGCAAACTGACAGGGATAAGCTCCTACGAGCAGTACTTC. Amino acid sequence: CASKLTGISSYEQYF.

J is TRBJ2-1 and V is TRBV9, with D possibly being TRBD2 (6 bases). V dropped 0 bases and J dropped 3 bases, with 10 bases sitting between them. This CDR3 is built from 15 residues. Germline V CDR1 and CDR2: SGDLS, YYNGEE. This CDR3 reads CASSVVGGNYNEQFF. As DNA, the CDR3 is TGTGCCAGCAGCGTAGTAGGAGGGAACTACAATGAGCAGTTCTTC.

This clone was detected only once. This chain links TRBV28 with TRBJ1-5; possible D gene TRBD1, 6 bases. This CDR3 is 17 amino acids long. Germline CDR1 MDHEN, CDR2 SYDVKM. V lost 1 base, J lost 0 bases, and 13 bases lay in between. The CDR3 sequence: CASSLYGQFNSNQPQHF. The CDR3 DNA is TGTGCCAGCAGTTTATATGGACAGTTTAATAGCAATCAGCCCCAGCATTTT.

This clone was detected only once. This chain uses TRBV4-1 with TRBJ1-2, with D possibly being TRBD1 (6 bases). The CDR3 is 13 amino acids. Germline V gives CDR1 MGHRA, CDR2 YSYEKL. V shed 6 bases and J shed 0 bases, with 8 bases lying between them. The CDR3 loop is CASRGATNYGYTF. The CDR3 DNA is TGCGCCAGCAGGGGGGCAACTAACTATGGCTACACCTTC.

The CDR3: CASSVDTSRAYEQFF. DNA for the CDR3: TGTGCCAGCAGCGTAGATACTAGCAGGGCCTATGAGCAGTTCTTC. The genes are TRBV9 and TRBJ2-1; D perhaps matches TRBD2 (6 bases). There are 15 residues in the CDR3. Germline V gives CDR1 SGDLS, CDR2 YYNGEE. Trimming removed 0 bases from V and 8 bases from J, with 15 bases in between. Full variable domain (missing parts from reference TRBV9 and TRBJ2-1): DSGVTQTPKHLITATGQRVTLRCSPRSGDLSVYWYQQSLDQGLQFLIQYYNGEERAKGNILERFSAQQFPDLHSELNLSSLELGDSALYFCASSVDTSRAYEQFFGPGTRLTVL.

This clone showed up just once. The chain uses TRBV5-4 and TRBJ1-1; D not resolved. Between the trimmed V and J ends, which lost 6 bases and 6 bases, there was a span of 12 bases. The germline gives CDR1 SGHNT, CDR2 YYREEE (reference sequence). CDR3 length: 12 residues. In DNA form, the CDR3 reads TGTGCCAGCACCTACAACGGGGCTGAAGCTTTCTTT. Encoded protein: CASTYNGAEAFF.

The V gene is TRBV6-6, the J gene TRBJ1-4, with D unresolved. Germline V gene sequence: CDR1 MNHNY, CDR2 SVGAGI (reference sequence). V was pared by 2 bases and J by 8 bases, with 12 bases between. The CDR3 consists of 14 residues. CDR3 loop: CASSYNKGREKLFF. The CDR3 nucleotides are TGTGCCAGCAGTTACAATAAGGGCCGGGAAAAACTGTTTTTT.

V and J are TRBV20-1 and TRBJ2-7, with unresolved D. CDR3 length: 11 residues. The germline V gene has CDR1 DFQATT and CDR2 SNEGSKA (reference sequence). V was trimmed by 7 bases and J by 2 bases, leaving 9 bases between them. CDR3 in DNA: TGCAGTGGCAAGCACGCCTACGAGCAGTACTTC. Protein sequence: CSGKHAYEQYF.

The rearrangement joins TRBV7-2 to TRBJ2-7, with TRBD2 matching 11 bases. V lost 5 bases, J lost 4 bases, and 7 bases stayed unmatched. The CDR3 runs 15 residues. The V gene's germline CDR1 is SGHTA and CDR2 FQGNSA. In DNA form, the CDR3 reads TGTGCCAGCAGCGCCCGACTAGCGGGAATTTACGAGCAGTACTTC. The encoded protein is CASSARLAGIYEQYF. Variable domain in full (rest from reference TRBV7-2 and TRBJ2-7): GAGVSQSPSNKVTEKGKDVELRCDPISGHTALYWYRQSLGQGLEFLIYFQGNSAPDKSGLPSDRFSAERTGGSVSTLTIQRTQQEDSAVYLCASSARLAGIYEQYFGPGTRLTVT.

Concerning this clone: The junction departs from the called germline gene at one end, perhaps through a read error. The chain links TRBV7-9 to TRBJ1-4; no clear D. This CDR3 region has 16 residues. Germline assignment: CDR1 SEHNR and CDR2 FQNEAQ (reference sequence). This chain's CDR3 is CASTLRAGADFGKLFF. In DNA form, the CDR3 reads TGTGCCAGCACCTTAAGGGCAGGTGCGGATTTTGGGAAACTGTTTTTT.